This TCR beta chain was documented in a study of vaccination effects on CD4 cells after COVID-19. Overall study findings and caveats: In healthy vaccinees, only 1 of 255 vaccine-induced clones cross-reacted with common cold coronaviruses. Marked clonal contraction was seen in infection- and vaccine-induced clones late after vaccination.

Points on this clone: Its target is unknown.

The data were produced by immunoSEQ multiplex PCR, yet TCRdb's version contains in-frame clones alone and is incomplete. This table has under 80,000 clones, around four fifths appearing once. Ahead of sequencing, the ViraFEST assay grew antigen-specific CD4+ T cells using viral peptide pools. Once cultured for approximately eleven days, the cells underwent separation to obtain CD4+ T cells. People in the vaccine group had not been infected with SARS-CoV-2 before, and their nucleocapsid antibodies were negative. The sequence was obtained from a human donor who received a COVID-19 vaccine. The sample was CD4+ T cells from PBMCs cultured with HCoV-229E spike peptides, taken before COVID-19 vaccination.

CDR3 protein: CASTLGGVETQYF. CDR3 sequence (DNA): TGTGCCAGCACCCTAGGGGGAGTTGAGACCCAGTACTTC. The J gene is TRBJ2-5, the V gene TRBV28, with a weak D call TRBD1 (6 bases). This CDR3 spans 13 amino acids. Germline V gives CDR1 MDHEN, CDR2 SYDVKM. V lost 7 bases to trimming and J lost 5 bases, with 14 bases between them. The whole variable domain, filled in from reference TRBV28 and TRBJ2-5, reads DVKVTQSSRYLVKRTGEKVFLECVQDMDHENMFWYRQDPGLGLRLIYFSYDVKMKEKGDIPEGYSVSREKKERFSLILESASTNQTSMYLCASTLGGVETQYFGPGTRLLVL.